This is a list of T cell receptor beta chains from one sample in a study of Graves' ophthalmopathy and Graves' hyperthyroidism. TCRdb re-derived calls from the multiplex PCR reads in MiXCR, one entry per CDR3 protein. The sample contains 650,000 to 900,000 distinct CDR3 sequences, 40% of which appear only once. Sample: peripheral blood. These receptors were collected from an adult man with Graves' ophthalmopathy. Both conserved end residues are part of each CDR3. A D gene is named only where the DNA matches it firmly. Part of the rows lack a size; the others show once, few, many or a class for expanded clones.

TRBJ1-5	TRBV25-1	-	19	-	TGTGCCAGCAGAGGTACAGGACCGACGGGCCGATATAGCAATCAGCCCCAGCATTTT	CASRGTGPTGRYSNQPQHF
TRBJ1-1	TRBV5-1	TRBD1	17	-	TGCGCCAGCAGCTTGCTGGGACAGGGGGCAGCAATCACTGAAGCTTTCTTT	CASSLLGQGAAITEAFF
TRBJ1-5	TRBV24-1	TRBD1	16	many	TGTGCCAGCAGTTCGGGACAGGGGAGAAGCAATCAGCCCCAGCATTTT	CASSSGQGRSNQPQHF
TRBJ2-5	TRBV2	TRBD1	15	-	TGTGCCAGCAGTTCGCCGGGACAGGGAAAAGAGACCCAGTACTTC	CASSSPGQGKETQYF
TRBJ2-6	TRBV2	-	16	many	TGTGCCAGCAAGGAGGACACCAGCTCTGGGGCCAACGTCCTGACTTTC	CASKEDTSSGANVLTF
TRBJ1-2	TRBV7-9	-	13	once	TGTGCCAGCAGCCCCGTAGAGGGGGATGGCTACACCTTC	CASSPVEGDGYTF
TRBJ2-5	TRBV5-4	-	17	-	TGTGCCAGCTCACATAGCATGGCGGGCGGCTACCAAGAGACCCAGTACTTC	CASSHSMAGGYQETQYF
TRBJ1-5	TRBV19	-	16	many	TGTGCCAGTAAGGACGATAGCGGACAGCGCAATCAGCCCCAGCATTTT	CASKDDSGQRNQPQHF
TRBJ1-1	TRBV7-9	TRBD1	17	few	TGTGCCAGCAGCACCGGACAGGGGGCGTATCGGAACACTGAAGCTTTCTTT	CASSTGQGAYRNTEAFF
TRBJ1-1	TRBV20-1	-	13	many	TGCAGTGCTAGGAGGGCGAGGGACACTGAAGCTTTCTTT	CSARRARDTEAFF
TRBJ2-7	TRBV5-1	-	14	-	TGCGCCAGCAGCAAAACTAGGACAGCCTACGAGCAGTACTTC	CASSKTRTAYEQYF
TRBJ2-3	TRBV25-1	-	17	-	TGTGCCAGCAGTTACTCGGGTAGCGGATGGGGCGCAGATACGCAGTATTTT	CASSYSGSGWGADTQYF
TRBJ1-5	TRBV7-3	TRBD1	15	-	TGTGCCAGCCAGCGAGGGGGCATGAGCAATCAGCCCCAGCATTTT	CASQRGGMSNQPQHF
TRBJ2-6	TRBV19	-	14	many	TGTGCCAGCCTAGACAGTCCAGGGGCCAACGTCCTGACTTTC	CASLDSPGANVLTF
TRBJ2-5	TRBV15	TRBD2	16	many	TGTGCCACCTCGGGACTAGCGGGAGGCGTAGGAGAGACCCAGTACTTC	CATSGLAGGVGETQYF
TRBJ1-6	TRBV7-6	-	14	many	TGTGCCAGCAGCTTACAGAACTATAATTCACCCCTCCACTTT	CASSLQNYNSPLHF
TRBJ1-6	TRBV29-1	TRBD1	14	many	TGCAGCGTTTCGTCCGGACAGGGGGATTCACCCCTCCACTTT	CSVSSGQGDSPLHF
TRBJ1-5	TRBV24-1	-	16	-	TGTGCCAGCAGTTACAAGTGGAGGGGAGGCAATCAGCCCCAGCATTTT	CASSYKWRGGNQPQHF
TRBJ1-1	TRBV12-3/TRBV12-4	-	14	-	TGTGCCAGCAGTCCAGGGTGGGAGAACACTGAAGCTTTCTTT	CASSPGWENTEAFF
TRBJ1-1	TRBV10-3	-	14	-	TGTGCCAGCAGTGAGTCTGCCACGAACTCTGAAGCTTTCTTT	CASSESATNSEAFF
TRBJ1-5	TRBV25-1	TRBD1	14	-	TGTGCCAGCAGTGACGGGCAGGGGGGTCAGCCCCAGCATTTT	CASSDGQGGQPQHF
TRBJ2-7	TRBV2	TRBD2	19	-	TGTGCCAGCAGCGTATACGGCGCTAGCGGGAGGGCCGTTTCCTACGAGCAGTACTTC	CASSVYGASGRAVSYEQYF
TRBJ1-1	TRBV25-1	-	11	-	TGTGCCAGCAGTTTTCGCACTGAAGCTTTCTTT	CASSFRTEAFF
TRBJ1-1	TRBV7-3	-	15	many	TGTGCCAGCAGCTTAGAGGATCTTAGGAACACTGAAGCTTTCTTT	CASSLEDLRNTEAFF
TRBJ2-6	TRBV2	-	15	many	TGTGCCAGCAGTGAAGTCGGGACTGGGGCCAACGTCCTGACTTTC	CASSEVGTGANVLTF
TRBJ1-5	TRBV20-1	TRBD1	17	few	TGCAGTGCTACCTTGGGGACAGGCCCGTATAGCAATCAGCCCCAGCATTTT	CSATLGTGPYSNQPQHF
TRBJ2-7	TRBV13	TRBD1	16	-	TGTGCCAGTAGTATAGATCCAAGGCGTACAGGGGACGAGCAGTACTTC	CASSIDPRRTGDEQYF
TRBJ1-2	TRBV7-9	-	17	few	TGTGCCAGCAGTAAAACCATGACGATGGGCGACCCCTCGGGCTACACCTTC	CASSKTMTMGDPSGYTF
TRBJ2-2	TRBV5-1	TRBD2	16	-	TGCGCCAGCAGCTTGGCCGGGACTAGCGGCACCGGGGAGCTGTTTTTT	CASSLAGTSGTGELFF
TRBJ1-5	TRBV7-8	-	15	few	TGTGCCAGCAGCTTGCGGGACAAGAGTAATCAGCCCCAGCATTTT	CASSLRDKSNQPQHF
TRBJ2-7	TRBV10-3	-	14	-	TGTGCCGGCAGTATCACACGTTTAGCCTACGAGCAGTACTTC	CAGSITRLAYEQYF